This is a list of T cell receptor beta chains from one sample in a study of blood T cell repertoires in COVID-19. Profiled with immunoSEQ multiplex PCR; TCRdb holds only in-frame clones, not every one. The data contain hundreds of thousands of clones, approximately 90% of them singletons. Sample: peripheral blood. The receptors shown here come from a man between 18 and 35 years old with COVID-19, enrolled during active disease. Each CDR3 is given with its conserved first and last residue. The D gene is left open where the match is weak.

D,V,J,DNA,CDR3
-,TRBV27,TRBJ1-1,TGTGCCAGCAGTAAGACACAGGCGGCGAACACTGAAGCTTTCTTT,CASSKTQAANTEAFF
TRBD2,TRBV14,TRBJ2-1,TGTGCCAGCAGCCAAGGGTTAGCGGGGGGGCTTAATGAGCAGTTCTTC,CASSQGLAGGLNEQFF
-,TRBV11-2,TRBJ1-3,TGTGCCAGCAGCTTCCGCGAGGGCACCTCTGGAAACACCATATATTTT,CASSFREGTSGNTIYF
-,TRBV7-9,TRBJ2-6,TGTGCCAGCAGATCTAGCTCCGGGGCCAACGTCCTGACTTTC,CASRSSSGANVLTF
TRBD1,TRBV11-2,TRBJ1-4,TGTGCCAGCAGCGTAACTTGGACAGGGGGCGCTGGAGTCGAAAAACTGTTTTTT,CASSVTWTGGAGVEKLFF
-,TRBV25-1,TRBJ1-1,TGTGCCAGCAGTGAGCCCGGGAGGGCGAACACTGAAGCTTTCTTT,CASSEPGRANTEAFF
-,TRBV18,TRBJ1-4,TGTGCCAGCTCACCTCGGGACTTGGGGACTAATGAAAAACTGTTTTTT,CASSPRDLGTNEKLFF
TRBD1,TRBV27,TRBJ1-2,TGTGCCAGCAGTCTACAGGGGAGCTATGGCTACACCTTC,CASSLQGSYGYTF
-,TRBV9,TRBJ2-1,TGTGCCAGCAGCGTAGGGGGGGATGCCAATGAGCAGTTCTTC,CASSVGGDANEQFF
TRBD2,TRBV7-6,TRBJ2-1,TGTGCCAGCAGCAGAACTAGCGGGGGGACCACCTACAATGAGCAGTTCTTC,CASSRTSGGTTYNEQFF
TRBD1,TRBV20-1,TRBJ2-1,TGCAGTGTCACGACAGGGGATGAGCAGTTCTTC,CSVTTGDEQFF
TRBD2,TRBV3-1/TRBV3-2,TRBJ2-7,TGTGCCAGCAGCCAGACTAACGGGGGACTAGCTGTCTACGAGCAGTACTTC,CASSQTNGGLAVYEQYF
-,TRBV6-1,TRBJ1-6,TGTGCCAGCAGTGAAGCGCCAGAGGGCAGGTCACCCCTCCACTTT,CASSEAPEGRSPLHF